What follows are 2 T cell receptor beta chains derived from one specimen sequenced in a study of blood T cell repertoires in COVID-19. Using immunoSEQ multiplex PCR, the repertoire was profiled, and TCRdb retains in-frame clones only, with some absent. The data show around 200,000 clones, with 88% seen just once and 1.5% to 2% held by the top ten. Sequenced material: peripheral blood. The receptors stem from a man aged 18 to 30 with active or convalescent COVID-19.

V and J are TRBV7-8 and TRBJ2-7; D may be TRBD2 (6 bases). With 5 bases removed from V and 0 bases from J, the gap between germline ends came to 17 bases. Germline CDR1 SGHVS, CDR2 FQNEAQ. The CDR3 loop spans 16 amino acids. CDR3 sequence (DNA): TGTGCCAGCAGCCCTACTTGGGACTCGAGCTCCTACGAGCAGTACTTC. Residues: CASSPTWDSSSYEQYF. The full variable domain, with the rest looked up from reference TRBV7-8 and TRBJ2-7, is GAGVSQSPRYKVAKRGQDVALRCDPISGHVSLFWYQQALGQGPEFLTYFQNEAQLDKSGLPSDRFFAERPEGSVSTLKIQRTQQEDSAVYLCASSPTWDSSSYEQYFGPGTRLTVT.

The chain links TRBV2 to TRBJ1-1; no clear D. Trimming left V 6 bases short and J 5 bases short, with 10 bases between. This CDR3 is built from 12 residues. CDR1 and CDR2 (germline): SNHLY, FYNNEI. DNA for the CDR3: TGTGCCAGCAGGGAGAGTTGGACTGAAGCTTTCTTT. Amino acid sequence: CASRESWTEAFF.